This T cell receptor beta chain is drawn from a study of blood T cell repertoires in COVID-19. Study as a whole: Samples representing acute and convalescent COVID-19 were sourced from the United States, Italy and Spain. PBMCs, B-cell-depleted T cells, or T cells were the source of the cDNA or gDNA that made up the material.

Profiled with immunoSEQ multiplex PCR; TCRdb holds only in-frame clones, not every one. In the table there are around 200,000 clones, about nine tenths of which are singletons. This CDR3 contains 15 residues. J gave up 2 bases and V 6 bases, and 6 bases lay outside the gene matches. Germline V gene lookup returns CDR1 MNHEY and CDR2 SVGAGI. The clonotype was recovered from a man in his forties or fifties with acute or convalescent COVID-19. This sequence joins TRBV6-5 and TRBJ1-5; 8 bases map to TRBD1. Specimen: peripheral blood. The CDR3 protein is CASSQDRGGNQPQHF. The CDR3 DNA is TGTGCCAGCAGCCAAGACAGGGGCGGCAATCAGCCCCAGCATTTT.